This is a list of T cell receptor beta chains from one sample in a study of T cells after yellow fever vaccination. TCRdb ran MiXCR on the 5' RACE reads and lists one entry per CDR3 protein. The table lists 350,000 to 450,000 distinct CDR3 sequences, under 20% of them singletons, with roughly a sixth in the top ten. Sequenced material: PBMCs, taken before the yellow fever booster vaccination. The receptor set was obtained from a man between 18 and 35 years old who received the YFV17D yellow fever vaccine. CDR3s include the opening cysteine and the closing phenylalanine or tryptophan. A D gene is named only where the DNA matches it firmly. Clone size is not always given. Where it is, it says once, few, many or a class for expanded clones.

cdr3_aa: CAWRSGTGELFF
cdr3_nt: TGTGCCTGGCGCAGTGGTACCGGGGAGCTGTTTTTT
j_call: TRBJ2-2
v_call: TRBV30
d_call: -
clone_size: few

cdr3_aa: CASSPDGSLGTQYF
cdr3_nt: TGTGCCAGCAGCCCGGACGGGAGTCTTGGGACCCAGTACTTC
j_call: TRBJ2-5
v_call: TRBV7-8
d_call: -
clone_size: many

cdr3_aa: CASSEISPDYGYTF
cdr3_nt: TGTGCCAGCAGTGAAATCTCGCCCGACTATGGCTACACCTTC
j_call: TRBJ1-2
v_call: TRBV25-1
d_call: -
clone_size: -

cdr3_aa: CASSRGGEGTQFF
cdr3_nt: TGCGCCAGCAGCCGGGGGGGAGAAGGGACTCAGTTCTTC
j_call: TRBJ2-1
v_call: TRBV5-1
d_call: TRBD2
clone_size: few

cdr3_aa: CAGGRGLTGELFF
cdr3_nt: TGTGCCGGCGGCAGGGGCTTGACGGGGGAGCTGTTTTTT
j_call: TRBJ2-2
v_call: TRBV12-3/TRBV12-4
d_call: -
clone_size: few

cdr3_aa: CASSLNGRYEQYF
cdr3_nt: TGCGCCAGCAGCTTGAACGGACGGTACGAGCAGTACTTC
j_call: TRBJ2-7
v_call: TRBV5-1
d_call: -
clone_size: -

cdr3_aa: CASSGRQVSTYGYTF
cdr3_nt: TGTGCCAGCAGTGGGAGACAGGTTAGCACCTATGGCTACACCTTC
j_call: TRBJ1-2
v_call: TRBV6-1
d_call: -
clone_size: few

cdr3_aa: CAWSEGTPDEQYF
cdr3_nt: TGTGCCTGGAGTGAGGGGACACCGGACGAGCAGTACTTC
j_call: TRBJ2-7
v_call: TRBV30
d_call: -
clone_size: -

cdr3_aa: CASSPSPGSGYGYTF
cdr3_nt: TGTGCCAGCAGCCCCTCGCCAGGGTCTGGATATGGCTACACCTTC
j_call: TRBJ1-2
v_call: TRBV6-6
d_call: -
clone_size: -

cdr3_aa: CASSVDLFRVEKLFF
cdr3_nt: TGCGCCAGCAGCGTCGACCTATTTAGGGTTGAAAAACTGTTTTTT
j_call: TRBJ1-4
v_call: TRBV4-3
d_call: -
clone_size: -

cdr3_aa: CASSFRVLGGETQYF
cdr3_nt: TGTGCCAGCAGCTTCCGGGTTCTCGGGGGGGAGACCCAGTACTTC
j_call: TRBJ2-5
v_call: TRBV5-6
d_call: TRBD2
clone_size: few

cdr3_aa: CASSLLAVTGELFF
cdr3_nt: TGTGCCAGCAGCTTACTAGCGGTCACCGGGGAGCTGTTTTTT
j_call: TRBJ2-2
v_call: TRBV11-2
d_call: TRBD2
clone_size: few

cdr3_aa: CASSQELPGTELNTEAFF
cdr3_nt: TGCGCCAGCAGCCAAGAACTCCCTGGGACAGAACTGAACACTGAAGCTTTCTTT
j_call: TRBJ1-1
v_call: TRBV4-3
d_call: TRBD1
clone_size: few

cdr3_aa: CASSPPGGYTF
cdr3_nt: TGTGCCAGCAGTCCCCCCGGTGGCTACACCTTC
j_call: TRBJ1-2
v_call: TRBV6-6
d_call: -
clone_size: many

cdr3_aa: CASRGTGAHYGYTF
cdr3_nt: TGTGCCAGCAGGGGGACAGGGGCACACTATGGCTACACCTTC
j_call: TRBJ1-2
v_call: TRBV6-1
d_call: TRBD1
clone_size: few

cdr3_aa: CSARTTPGQDTGELFF
cdr3_nt: TGCAGTGCTAGAACTACGCCGGGACAGGACACCGGGGAGCTGTTTTTT
j_call: TRBJ2-2
v_call: TRBV20-1
d_call: TRBD1
clone_size: few

cdr3_aa: CASSRRLAGAQETQYF
cdr3_nt: TGTGCCAGCAGCCGTCGACTAGCGGGGGCCCAAGAGACCCAGTACTTC
j_call: TRBJ2-5
v_call: TRBV5-6
d_call: TRBD2
clone_size: -

cdr3_aa: CASSPRTGGADTQYF
cdr3_nt: TGTGCCAGCAGCCCTCGAACAGGAGGGGCAGATACGCAGTATTTT
j_call: TRBJ2-3
v_call: TRBV27
d_call: -
clone_size: few

cdr3_aa: CSAPTDGRVYGYTF
cdr3_nt: TGCAGTGCGCCGACAGACGGGAGAGTCTATGGCTACACCTTC
j_call: TRBJ1-2
v_call: TRBV20-1
d_call: -
clone_size: few

cdr3_aa: CAISESLLERAFF
cdr3_nt: TGTGCCATCAGTGAGTCGTTATTAGAGAGGGCTTTCTTT
j_call: TRBJ1-1
v_call: TRBV10-3
d_call: -
clone_size: -

cdr3_aa: CASNRGGVHQPQHF
cdr3_nt: TGTGCCAGCAACCGGGGAGGGGTCCATCAGCCCCAGCATTTT
j_call: TRBJ1-5
v_call: TRBV7-2
d_call: -
clone_size: -

cdr3_aa: CASRQGDTEAFF
cdr3_nt: TGTGCCAGCCGACAGGGGGACACTGAAGCTTTCTTT
j_call: TRBJ1-1
v_call: TRBV6-1
d_call: TRBD1
clone_size: many

cdr3_aa: CASSPGPSNEQFF
cdr3_nt: TGTGCCAGCAGCCCGGGACCAAGCAATGAGCAGTTCTTC
j_call: TRBJ2-1
v_call: TRBV7-2
d_call: -
clone_size: -

cdr3_aa: CASRRPINTGELFF
cdr3_nt: TGTGCCAGCAGGCGACCTATTAACACCGGGGAGCTGTTTTTT
j_call: TRBJ2-2
v_call: TRBV11-2
d_call: -
clone_size: -

cdr3_aa: CASMDGGATDTQYF
cdr3_nt: TGCGCCAGCATGGACGGGGGGGCTACAGATACGCAGTATTTT
j_call: TRBJ2-3
v_call: TRBV10-2
d_call: TRBD2
clone_size: -

cdr3_aa: CAIMGHEGSDTQYF
cdr3_nt: TGTGCCATCATGGGACATGAGGGCTCCGATACGCAGTATTTT
j_call: TRBJ2-3
v_call: TRBV10-3
d_call: -
clone_size: few

cdr3_aa: CASTPGQGNTEAFF
cdr3_nt: TGTGCCAGTACTCCGGGACAGGGGAACACTGAAGCTTTCTTT
j_call: TRBJ1-1
v_call: TRBV19
d_call: TRBD1
clone_size: few

cdr3_aa: CASSHKETDTQYF
cdr3_nt: TGCGCCAGCAGCCATAAGGAGACAGATACGCAGTATTTT
j_call: TRBJ2-3
v_call: TRBV4-1
d_call: -
clone_size: -

cdr3_aa: CATSRVEAKEPYNSPLHF
cdr3_nt: TGTGCCACCAGCAGAGTAGAAGCCAAAGAGCCCTATAATTCACCCCTCCACTTT
j_call: TRBJ1-6
v_call: TRBV15
d_call: -
clone_size: few

cdr3_aa: CVSSVSPIGNEKLFF
cdr3_nt: TGTGTCAGCAGCGTATCCCCGATCGGTAATGAAAAACTGTTTTTT
j_call: TRBJ1-4
v_call: TRBV27
d_call: -
clone_size: -

cdr3_aa: CAISHSGLNQPQHF
cdr3_nt: TGTGCCATCAGTCATTCGGGGCTCAATCAGCCCCAGCATTTT
j_call: TRBJ1-5
v_call: TRBV10-3
d_call: -
clone_size: -